A selection of T cell receptor beta chains follows, all from one sample in a study of beta chain features in type 1 diabetes. Libraries were prepared by immunoSEQ multiplex PCR; TCRdb keeps only in-frame clonotypes and omits some of them. Of 130,000 to 150,000 clones in the sample, 9.2% were seen once. The specimen was central memory CD4+ T cells from blood. Receptors were obtained from a man aged 18 to 29 in good health. Both conserved end residues are part of each CDR3. D genes are given only for firm matches. Clone sizes are given selectively: once, few, many, or a class where the clone is expanded.

clone_size: .; d_call: .; cdr3_length: 15; j_call: TRBJ1-6; v_call: TRBV11-2; cdr3_nt: TGTGCCAGCAGCCGACAGGCAGGTTATAATTCACCCCTCCACTTT; cdr3_aa: CASSRQAGYNSPLHF
clone_size: .; d_call: .; cdr3_length: 14; j_call: TRBJ2-7; v_call: TRBV6-6; cdr3_nt: TGTGCCAGCAGTTACCCCGGGGGTGGGTACGAGCAGTACTTC; cdr3_aa: CASSYPGGGYEQYF
clone_size: .; d_call: .; cdr3_length: 16; j_call: TRBJ1-5; v_call: TRBV19; cdr3_nt: TGTGCCAGCAACCCCCCCGGGGGTCTGGGCAATCAGCCCCAGCATTTT; cdr3_aa: CASNPPGGLGNQPQHF
clone_size: few; d_call: .; cdr3_length: 13; j_call: TRBJ2-1; v_call: TRBV11-2; cdr3_nt: TGTGCCAGCAGTTTAGCTTTGTACAATGAGCAGTTCTTC; cdr3_aa: CASSLALYNEQFF
clone_size: few; d_call: .; cdr3_length: 12; j_call: TRBJ1-2; v_call: TRBV5-4; cdr3_nt: TGTGCCAGCAGGGAAAGAAACGGGGGCTACACCTTC; cdr3_aa: CASRERNGGYTF
clone_size: many; d_call: TRBD1; cdr3_length: 11; j_call: TRBJ2-7; v_call: TRBV30; cdr3_nt: TGTGCCTGGGACAGGGTCTACGAGCAGTACTTC; cdr3_aa: CAWDRVYEQYF
clone_size: .; d_call: TRBD1; cdr3_length: 16; j_call: TRBJ1-6; v_call: TRBV4-1; cdr3_nt: TGCGCCAGCAGCCGGACCCCGGGACAGGGGGCTTCACCCCTCCACTTT; cdr3_aa: CASSRTPGQGASPLHF
clone_size: few; d_call: TRBD1; cdr3_length: 14; j_call: TRBJ1-6; v_call: TRBV28; cdr3_nt: TGTGCCAGCAAGACAGGGCAGGAGAGTTCACCCCTCCACTTT; cdr3_aa: CASKTGQESSPLHF
clone_size: .; d_call: .; cdr3_length: 13; j_call: TRBJ2-3; v_call: TRBV5-6; cdr3_nt: TGTGCCAGCAGCCCCTATAACACAGATACGCAGTATTTT; cdr3_aa: CASSPYNTDTQYF
clone_size: few; d_call: .; cdr3_length: 13; j_call: TRBJ1-4; v_call: TRBV19; cdr3_nt: TGTGCCAGTTCGGACTCAGGAGGGGAAAAACTGTTTTTT; cdr3_aa: CASSDSGGEKLFF
clone_size: few; d_call: .; cdr3_length: 15; j_call: TRBJ2-1; v_call: TRBV7-2; cdr3_nt: TGTGCCAGCAGCTTAGTAGGGGCCAGGGAATATGAGCAGTTCTTC; cdr3_aa: CASSLVGAREYEQFF
clone_size: few; d_call: .; cdr3_length: 13; j_call: TRBJ1-4; v_call: TRBV30; cdr3_nt: TGTGCCTGGAGTCCGGGTGTTAATGAAAAACTGTTTTTT; cdr3_aa: CAWSPGVNEKLFF
clone_size: .; d_call: .; cdr3_length: 14; j_call: TRBJ2-5; v_call: TRBV5-6; cdr3_nt: TGTGCCAGCAGCTTGGTCCAAGAGTTGGAGACCCAGTACTTC; cdr3_aa: CASSLVQELETQYF
clone_size: .; d_call: .; cdr3_length: 16; j_call: TRBJ2-5; v_call: TRBV28; cdr3_nt: TGTGCCAGCAGTTTACCAGTACCATACCCGGGGAAGACCCAGTACTTC; cdr3_aa: CASSLPVPYPGKTQYF
clone_size: few; d_call: .; cdr3_length: 16; j_call: TRBJ1-6; v_call: TRBV2; cdr3_nt: TGTGCCAGCAGAGCCTCCGGGAAGGCCTATAATTCACCCCTCCACTTT; cdr3_aa: CASRASGKAYNSPLHF
clone_size: .; d_call: .; cdr3_length: 13; j_call: TRBJ2-3; v_call: TRBV27; cdr3_nt: TGTGCCAGCAGTCTATTCGGGGCAGATACGCAGTATTTT; cdr3_aa: CASSLFGADTQYF
clone_size: few; d_call: .; cdr3_length: 18; j_call: TRBJ2-7; v_call: TRBV4-2; cdr3_nt: TGTGCCAGCAGCCAAGACCCCCAAACGCGGGGGCGGTCCTACGAGCAGTACTTC; cdr3_aa: CASSQDPQTRGRSYEQYF
clone_size: .; d_call: TRBD1; cdr3_length: 15; j_call: TRBJ1-1; v_call: TRBV7-6; cdr3_nt: TGTGCCAGCAGCTTAGGACAGGGGGCTGGTACTGAAGCTTTCTTT; cdr3_aa: CASSLGQGAGTEAFF
clone_size: .; d_call: .; cdr3_length: 14; j_call: TRBJ1-3; v_call: TRBV29-1; cdr3_nt: TGCAGCGTCTTACAGGGAACCTCTGGAAACACCATATATTTT; cdr3_aa: CSVLQGTSGNTIYF
clone_size: .; d_call: TRBD2; cdr3_length: 16; j_call: TRBJ2-2; v_call: TRBV19; cdr3_nt: TGTGCCAGTAGCTGGGATAGACTAGCGGGTACCGGGGAGCTGTTTTTT; cdr3_aa: CASSWDRLAGTGELFF
clone_size: few; d_call: TRBD1; cdr3_length: 15; j_call: TRBJ1-5; v_call: TRBV7-2; cdr3_nt: TGTGCCAGCAGCTTAGACAGGGGGGAAGATCAGCCCCAGCATTTT; cdr3_aa: CASSLDRGEDQPQHF
clone_size: .; d_call: TRBD1; cdr3_length: 19; j_call: TRBJ1-5; v_call: TRBV5-6; cdr3_nt: TGTGCCAGCAGCTTGGCCCTTCCGGGACAGGGGAGTGGCAATCAGCCCCAGCATTTT; cdr3_aa: CASSLALPGQGSGNQPQHF
clone_size: .; d_call: TRBD2; cdr3_length: 16; j_call: TRBJ2-5; v_call: TRBV27; cdr3_nt: TGTGCCAGCAGTTTATGGGGGCGGGGGGGCGGAGAGACCCAGTACTTC; cdr3_aa: CASSLWGRGGGETQYF
clone_size: .; d_call: .; cdr3_length: 12; j_call: TRBJ2-3; v_call: TRBV28; cdr3_nt: TGTGCCAGCAGCAAAGAGCCAGATACGCAGTATTTT; cdr3_aa: CASSKEPDTQYF
clone_size: .; d_call: TRBD2; cdr3_length: 16; j_call: TRBJ2-1; v_call: TRBV4-2; cdr3_nt: TGTGCCAGCAGCCAAGCAGGGACTAGCGGTTACAATGAGCAGTTCTTC; cdr3_aa: CASSQAGTSGYNEQFF
clone_size: few; d_call: TRBD2; cdr3_length: 17; j_call: TRBJ2-2; v_call: TRBV7-2; cdr3_nt: TGTGCCAGCAGCTTAGAACTAGCGGGGGGGCACACCGGGGAGCTGTTTTTT; cdr3_aa: CASSLELAGGHTGELFF
clone_size: .; d_call: .; cdr3_length: 14; j_call: TRBJ2-4; v_call: TRBV7-2; cdr3_nt: TGTGCCAGCAGCTTAGACGGGAAGGGAAACATTCAGTACTTC; cdr3_aa: CASSLDGKGNIQYF
clone_size: .; d_call: TRBD1; cdr3_length: 13; j_call: TRBJ1-5; v_call: TRBV28; cdr3_nt: TGTGCCACCGGCGGGACAGGGGTTATGCCCCAGCATTTT; cdr3_aa: CATGGTGVMPQHF
clone_size: few; d_call: TRBD1; cdr3_length: 15; j_call: TRBJ1-6; v_call: TRBV11-1; cdr3_nt: TGTGCCAGCAGCCAAGGACAGGCTCCTAATTCACCCCTCCACTTT; cdr3_aa: CASSQGQAPNSPLHF
clone_size: few; d_call: .; cdr3_length: 14; j_call: TRBJ2-3; v_call: TRBV5-1; cdr3_nt: TGCGCCAGCAGCTTGGTCGCAGACACAGATACGCAGTATTTT; cdr3_aa: CASSLVADTDTQYF
clone_size: .; d_call: TRBD1; cdr3_length: 12; j_call: TRBJ1-2; v_call: TRBV2; cdr3_nt: TGTGCCAGCAATAGACAGGGATATGGCTACACCTTC; cdr3_aa: CASNRQGYGYTF
clone_size: .; d_call: TRBD1; cdr3_length: 14; j_call: TRBJ2-4; v_call: TRBV6-1; cdr3_nt: TGTGCCAGCAGTTCGGGACAGGGGGTCGCCATTCAGTACTTC; cdr3_aa: CASSSGQGVAIQYF
clone_size: few; d_call: TRBD1; cdr3_length: 16; j_call: TRBJ2-5; v_call: TRBV30; cdr3_nt: TGTGCCTGGAGGAAACGGACAGGGGGTAAGGAAGAGACCCAGTACTTC; cdr3_aa: CAWRKRTGGKEETQYF
clone_size: few; d_call: TRBD1; cdr3_length: 13; j_call: TRBJ2-7; v_call: TRBV6-5; cdr3_nt: TGTGCCAGCGGCGAGGACAGGACCTACGAGCAGTACTTC; cdr3_aa: CASGEDRTYEQYF
clone_size: .; d_call: .; cdr3_length: 14; j_call: TRBJ2-7; v_call: TRBV5-4; cdr3_nt: TGTGCCAGCAGGCCGATGAGCGACTCCTACGAGCAGTACTTC; cdr3_aa: CASRPMSDSYEQYF
clone_size: .; d_call: TRBD1; cdr3_length: 11; j_call: TRBJ2-1; v_call: TRBV6-1; cdr3_nt: TGTGCCAGTCAGGGGGTCGAAGAGCAGTTCTTC; cdr3_aa: CASQGVEEQFF
clone_size: few; d_call: .; cdr3_length: 16; j_call: TRBJ2-7; v_call: TRBV7-2; cdr3_nt: TGTGCCAGCAGCTTAGTGGCAGGGCCAAGCTCCTACGAGCAGTACTTC; cdr3_aa: CASSLVAGPSSYEQYF
clone_size: .; d_call: TRBD2; cdr3_length: 15; j_call: TRBJ2-5; v_call: TRBV2; cdr3_nt: TGTGCCAGCAGTGATGCGACTAGCGGCCAAGAGACCCAGTACTTC; cdr3_aa: CASSDATSGQETQYF
clone_size: few; d_call: .; cdr3_length: 13; j_call: TRBJ2-5; v_call: TRBV6-5; cdr3_nt: TGTGCCAGCAGTTGGGCGGGGACGTTGAGCCAGTACTTC; cdr3_aa: CASSWAGTLSQYF
clone_size: few; d_call: .; cdr3_length: 14; j_call: TRBJ1-1; v_call: TRBV5-5; cdr3_nt: TGTGCCAGCAGCTTGGTGGAGGGGAGGACTGAAGCTTTCTTT; cdr3_aa: CASSLVEGRTEAFF
clone_size: many; d_call: .; cdr3_length: 13; j_call: TRBJ2-3; v_call: TRBV30; cdr3_nt: TGTGCCTGGGTGACAGACTCCGGGGATACGCAGTATTTT; cdr3_aa: CAWVTDSGDTQYF
clone_size: few; d_call: TRBD2; cdr3_length: 18; j_call: TRBJ2-3; v_call: TRBV5-6; cdr3_nt: TGTGCCAGCAGCTTGGGGGCGGCTAGCGGGGGTCTAACAGATACGCAGTATTTT; cdr3_aa: CASSLGAASGGLTDTQYF
clone_size: .; d_call: TRBD1; cdr3_length: 13; j_call: TRBJ1-6; v_call: TRBV6-6; cdr3_nt: TGTGCCAGCAGTAAGGACAGGAATTCACCCCTCCACTTT; cdr3_aa: CASSKDRNSPLHF
clone_size: few; d_call: TRBD1; cdr3_length: 16; j_call: TRBJ2-1; v_call: TRBV9; cdr3_nt: TGTGCCAGCAGCGTACGTGGGACAGCCTCCTACAATGAGCAGTTCTTC; cdr3_aa: CASSVRGTASYNEQFF
clone_size: few; d_call: .; cdr3_length: 14; j_call: TRBJ1-6; v_call: TRBV5-1; cdr3_nt: TGCGCCAGCAGCTTGGAGGGGGGGTATTCACCCCTCCACTTT; cdr3_aa: CASSLEGGYSPLHF
clone_size: many; d_call: TRBD2; cdr3_length: 14; j_call: TRBJ2-1; v_call: TRBV7-9; cdr3_nt: TGTGCCAGCAGCTTCGCTAGCGGGGGATTTGAGCAGTTCTTC; cdr3_aa: CASSFASGGFEQFF
clone_size: few; d_call: TRBD2; cdr3_length: 17; j_call: TRBJ2-3; v_call: TRBV27; cdr3_nt: TGTGCCAGCAGTTTTCTCGGACTAGCGGGGGGCCCAGATACGCAGTATTTT; cdr3_aa: CASSFLGLAGGPDTQYF
clone_size: few; d_call: .; cdr3_length: 15; j_call: TRBJ2-7; v_call: TRBV27; cdr3_nt: TGTGCCAGCGCTGGGGTAACGAGGGATCCCTACGAGCAGTACTTC; cdr3_aa: CASAGVTRDPYEQYF
clone_size: few; d_call: .; cdr3_length: 15; j_call: TRBJ2-7; v_call: TRBV27; cdr3_nt: TGTGCCAGCAGTTTATCGCCCACGGGAATCCGCGAGCAGTACTTC; cdr3_aa: CASSLSPTGIREQYF
clone_size: .; d_call: TRBD1; cdr3_length: 16; j_call: TRBJ1-6; v_call: TRBV30; cdr3_nt: TGTGCCTGGAGTAAAACAGGACAGGGGTTTAATTCACCCCTCCACTTT; cdr3_aa: CAWSKTGQGFNSPLHF
clone_size: .; d_call: .; cdr3_length: 13; j_call: TRBJ1-1; v_call: TRBV6-1; cdr3_nt: TGTGCCAGCATGGGAGGGGTGAACACTGAAGCTTTCTTT; cdr3_aa: CASMGGVNTEAFF
clone_size: .; d_call: TRBD2; cdr3_length: 13; j_call: TRBJ2-3; v_call: TRBV7-8; cdr3_nt: TGTGCCAGCAGCCGGACTAGCTCGGATACGCAGTATTTT; cdr3_aa: CASSRTSSDTQYF
clone_size: .; d_call: TRBD2; cdr3_length: 13; j_call: TRBJ2-3; v_call: TRBV6-4; cdr3_nt: TGTGCCAGCAGTGGACTAGCGGGGGATACGCAGTATTTT; cdr3_aa: CASSGLAGDTQYF
clone_size: .; d_call: .; cdr3_length: 14; j_call: TRBJ1-4; v_call: TRBV7-9; cdr3_nt: TGTGCCAGCAGCTTCTATCAGGGAGGCGAAAAACTGTTTTTT; cdr3_aa: CASSFYQGGEKLFF
clone_size: few; d_call: .; cdr3_length: 18; j_call: TRBJ2-7; v_call: TRBV11-2; cdr3_nt: TGTGCCAGCAGCTTAGAACCGGTCGTGAGCCGTCCTACCGCGGAGCAGTACTTC; cdr3_aa: CASSLEPVVSRPTAEQYF
clone_size: .; d_call: TRBD1; cdr3_length: 15; j_call: TRBJ2-1; v_call: TRBV6-5; cdr3_nt: TGTGCCAGCAGTACTACCGGGACAGGGTACAATGAGCAGTTCTTC; cdr3_aa: CASSTTGTGYNEQFF
clone_size: .; d_call: .; cdr3_length: 12; j_call: TRBJ1-3; v_call: TRBV30; cdr3_nt: TGTGCCTGGAGACAGGGCGAAAGCACCATATATTTT; cdr3_aa: CAWRQGESTIYF
clone_size: .; d_call: .; cdr3_length: 13; j_call: TRBJ2-7; v_call: TRBV5-1; cdr3_nt: TGCGCCAGTTCCCAAACAGGGATCAACGAGCAGTACTTC; cdr3_aa: CASSQTGINEQYF
clone_size: .; d_call: TRBD1; cdr3_length: 13; j_call: TRBJ2-7; v_call: TRBV5-1; cdr3_nt: TGCGCCAGCAGCTTTACAGGGGGCAACGAGCAGTACTTC; cdr3_aa: CASSFTGGNEQYF